This TCR beta chain was identified during a study of shared clonotypes between healthy human individuals (dated by TCRdb to 2020 to 2021). Some background on the complete study: A couple of women and a few men aged 18 to 49 years were included in the cohort. The study deeply sequenced blood TCR repertoires of five healthy adults to estimate repertoire size and the extent of clonotype sharing between individuals. To increase sequencing depth and limit assay-specific biases, TCR repertoire library preparation and sequencing were carried out by different laboratories using diverse techniques. Leukapheresis yielded between about 0.85 and 10 billion PBMCs per donor.

TCR CDR3 regions were amplified from genomic DNA by multiplex PCR using the deep immunoSEQ assay. Extracted genomic DNA from each cell subset was distributed evenly across all wells of several immunoSEQ 96-well plates, and each plate was treated as a replicate. For unsorted PBMC, approximately 0.3 ug genomic DNA, equal to tens of thousands of T cell genomes, was loaded into each replicate PCR. Ten immunoSEQ deep assay plates were used to sequence unsorted PBMC genomic DNA. The purified libraries were quantified using a Qubit 3.0 fluorometer, sized with a Bioanalyzer 2100, and then quantified again using the KAPA Library Quantification kit. A separate single-read 150-cycle Illumina NextSeq 550 flow cell was used to sequence each immunoSEQ 96-well plate. The source study handled its data this way. Because the immunoSEQ output held only junctional sequences and lacked quality scores, the filtering could not match the filtering applied to full-length reads. Sequences were annotated with PyIR, a Python wrapper for IgBLAST v1.9, using IMGT germline references to assign V/J genes and CDR3. Reads were removed for weak V/J assignments (E-value above 1e-6), missing CDR3, stop codons, out-of-frame junctions, or ambiguous translated residues. V3J clonotypes were defined by identical inferred V gene, J gene, and CDR3 amino acid sequence. To compute the percentage overlap between repertoires, the number of shared unique clonotypes was divided by the size of the smaller repertoire. Richness of each repertoire was evaluated using RTK rarefaction, the Chao1 estimator, and Recon v2.1 estimates of unobserved clonotypes. Sourced from immuneACCESS, this table was stored by TCRdb with only in-frame sequences that have V and J called. A share of the clones is absent; for the studies checked, an unresolved V gene accounts for under half, and the remainder has no known explanation. The V and J calls and clone size are taken from that table; D and trimming were inferred from the DNA. This sample holds under 600,000 clones; roughly 72% were observed only once. The ten most abundant clones make up around 11% of the sample.

Results the study describes overall, beyond this receptor: Based on pairwise subsampling, the degree of clonotype sharing among donors was expected to be affected by sequencing depth. Sampling was restricted to blood, and TCR repertoires in tissues likely differ from the TCR repertoires found in blood. Because the study included only a small number of donors, the genetic and exposure-history diversity represented was limited.

As regards this clone: Its binding antigen is unknown. No clone much larger than this one lies a single base away; base qualities are absent.

Donors were healthy HIV-negative adults with no recently reported acute infections or vaccinations. Every donor was a Caucasian adult living in Nashville, Tennessee, USA. For unsorted samples, some 90 million PBMCs were counted and genomic DNA was extracted with the QIAamp DNA Blood Mini kit. Blood was collected by leukapheresis, and PBMCs were isolated by Ficoll-Histopaque density gradient centrifugation and then cryopreserved in liquid nitrogen vapor phase. The CDR3 spans 15 residues, from the cysteine through the phenylalanine. Only the CDR3 portion is preserved as DNA: 45 bases, with reading frame beginning at the first base. The germline V gene (reference sequence) gives CDR1 as SGHNT and CDR2 as YYREEE.

This receptor chain uses TRBV5-4 and TRBJ2-5; 9 junctional bases match TRBD1. The DNA matches TRBJ2-7 better at its end, which makes the J call doubtful. Sequencing was carried out using PBMCs. This TCR came from a woman in her thirties or forties in good health. Some clones in this sample may be carry-over from other donors' samples. Here the CDR3 is given as CASSSRTGETYEQYF. At the DNA level, the sequence is TGTGCCAGCAGCTCGAGGACAGGGGAGACCTACGAGCAGTACTTC.